This record concerns one T cell receptor beta chain sequence. V lost 7 bases and J lost 3, with 17 bases in between. Looked up from germline, CDR1 is MNHEY and CDR2 is SVGAGI. The length of the CDR3 is 15 residues. Profiled with immunoSEQ multiplex PCR; TCRdb holds only in-frame clones, not every one. The table records roughly 200,000 clones, 86% of them present only once. The entry originates in a study of blood T cell repertoires in COVID-19. This sequence joins TRBV6-5 and TRBJ2-3; D possibly corresponds to TRBD2 (7 bases). This TCR was recovered from a woman in her twenties or thirties who had been exposed to COVID-19. Sequencing was performed on PBMCs or T cells enriched from blood (not recorded which). This chain's CDR3 is CASIWGGFGTDTQYF. The CDR3 region has the DNA TGTGCCAGCATATGGGGGGGCTTCGGTACAGATACGCAGTATTTT.